These 28 T cell receptor beta chains were all obtained from the same sample, sequenced in a study of blood T cell repertoires in COVID-19. Profiled with immunoSEQ multiplex PCR; TCRdb holds only in-frame clones, not every one. Among about 440,000 clones listed, 90% were seen once. The material sequenced was PBMCs or T cells enriched from blood (not recorded which). These TCRs come from a man aged 18 to 29 who had recovered from COVID-19.

This clone has more than one count but fewer than ten. V and J are TRBV6-1 and TRBJ1-5; TRBD1 is a possible D gene (5 bases). V was trimmed by 2 bases and J by 0 bases, leaving 14 bases between them. The CDR3 is 17 residues long. CDR1 MNHNS and CDR2 SASEGT come from the germline V gene. CDR3 DNA: TGTGCCAGCAGTGAATCCCCGGGGGGATATAGCAATCAGCCCCAGCATTTT. It yields the protein CASSESPGGYSNQPQHF.

This clone was recorded only once. The V and J genes are TRBV19 and TRBJ2-2, with TRBD2 matching 12 bases. Germline CDR1 LNHDA, CDR2 SQIVND (reference sequence). The CDR3 is 18 residues long. V lost 5 bases to trimming and J lost 4 bases; unmatched junction nucleotides: 11. CDR3 sequence (DNA): TGTGCCAGTAGTCTATGGGGAAGGACTAGCGGGATCACCGGGGAGCTGTTTTTT. Encoded protein: CASSLWGRTSGITGELFF.

V usage is TRBV13 and J usage is TRBJ2-7, with TRBD2 identical over 10 bases. Germline CDR1 and CDR2: PRHDT and FYEKMQ (reference sequence). Trimming at V came to 4 bases and at J to 0 bases, leaving 0 bases not matched to a gene. The CDR3 has 14 amino acids. The CDR3 loop reads CASSSSGSSYEQYF. The CDR3 DNA follows: TGTGCCAGCAGCTCTAGCGGGAGCTCCTACGAGCAGTACTTC.

In this sample, this clone turned up once. The CDR3 reads CASSQGDTGREKLFF. CDR3 DNA sequence: TGTGCCAGCAGCCAAGGCGACACAGGGCGGGAAAAACTGTTTTTT. The rearrangement joins TRBV3-1 (or the pseudogene TRBV3-2) to TRBJ1-4, with D possibly TRBD1 on 6 matching bases. V was clipped by 1 base and J by 8 bases, with 14 bases between them. The CDR3 extends over 15 amino acids. Per germline, CDR1 LGHDT and CDR2 YNNKEL (reference sequence).

The rearrangement links TRBV9 to TRBJ2-7; perhaps TRBD2 as D (5 bases). This CDR3 spans 12 amino acids. The V gene's germline CDR1 is SGDLS and CDR2 YYNGEE. The V and J ends lost 1 base and 6 bases respectively, with 8 bases between them. As DNA, the CDR3 is TGTGCCAGCAGCGTATTTGGAGGCGAGCAGTACTTC. Protein product: CASSVFGGEQYF.

This chain connects TRBV5-6 to TRBJ1-1; D might be TRBD1 (5 bases). V shed 0 bases and J shed 0 bases, with 12 bases lying between them. The CDR3 covers 16 residues. CDR1 and CDR2 (germline): SGHDT, YYEEEE. The CDR3 nucleotides are TGTGCCAGCAGCTTGGACGGCAGGGTGGTGAACACTGAAGCTTTCTTT. Amino acids: CASSLDGRVVNTEAFF.

This clone is a singleton in its sample. V and J are TRBV7-6 and TRBJ1-4, with TRBD1 as a possible D gene (5 bases). The CDR3 contains 14 residues. The V gene's germline CDR1 is SGHVS and CDR2 FNYEAQ. Trimming took 5 bases from V and 5 from J, leaving 12 bases between them. The CDR3, as DNA: TGTGCCAGCAGCCAGGGCCGGTTCAATGAAAAACTGTTTTTT. This translates into CASSQGRFNEKLFF.

The genes are TRBV7-2 and TRBJ2-5; TRBD1 matches 9 bases. The CDR3 spans 16 residues. V lost 5 bases, J lost 4 bases, and 11 bases stayed unmatched. From germline, CDR1 is SGHTA and CDR2 FQGNSA. CDR3 region: CASSPGGGQGRETQYF. Here the CDR3 DNA reads TGTGCCAGCAGCCCTGGCGGTGGACAGGGGCGAGAGACCCAGTACTTC. The variable domain in full, completed from reference TRBV7-2 and TRBJ2-5, reads GAGVSQSPSNKVTEKGKDVELRCDPISGHTALYWYRQSLGQGLEFLIYFQGNSAPDKSGLPSDRFSAERTGGSVSTLTIQRTQQEDSAVYLCASSPGGGQGRETQYFGPGTRLLVL.

This clone has only one observation. CDR3 sequence: CASSQALLRAGSDNEQFF. The CDR3 DNA reads TGCGCCAGCAGCCAAGCCCTCCTCCGAGCGGGGTCAGACAATGAGCAGTTCTTC. This sequence joins TRBV4-1 and TRBJ2-1, with 7 bases identical to TRBD2. Trimming took 1 base from V and 5 from J; bases not matched to a gene: 14. The CDR3 is made up of 18 amino acids. Per germline, CDR1 MGHRA and CDR2 YSYEKL.

V gene TRBV27 combines with J gene TRBJ2-7, with 10 bases aligning to TRBD2. Germline V CDR1 and CDR2: MNHEY, SMNVEV (reference sequence). CDR3 length: 14 residues. Trimming took 7 bases from V and 3 from J; bases not matched to a gene: 6. The CDR3 protein is CASTRTSGGYEQYF. DNA of the CDR3: TGTGCCAGCACTCGGACTAGCGGAGGCTACGAGCAGTACTTC.

The CDR3 DNA is TGTGCCAGCAGTTTAGACCCAGGGACAGATACGCAGTATTTT. As protein: CASSLDPGTDTQYF. V usage is TRBV27 and J usage is TRBJ2-3; a weak D match, TRBD1 (5 bases). This CDR3 contains 14 residues. The V and J ends lost 2 bases and 3 bases respectively, with 9 bases between them. Germline V gene data show CDR1 as MNHEY and CDR2 as SMNVEV (reference sequence).

This clone was seen a single time. The rearrangement uses TRBV10-3 and TRBJ2-1; TRBD2 agrees at 10 bases. Germline V gene sequence: CDR1 ENHRY, CDR2 SYGVKD. The ends lost 5 bases at V and 8 bases at J; junction bases unmatched: 12. CDR3 length equals 16 residues. CDR3 sequence: CAISPPIGLAGDEQFF. In nucleotides, the CDR3 is TGTGCCATCAGTCCCCCGATTGGGCTAGCGGGGGATGAGCAGTTCTTC.

The chain combines TRBV21-1 with TRBJ1-1; the D call in the table, TRBD1, was not verified against the DNA. TRBV21-1 is a pseudogene locus. CDR3 length: 15 amino acids. Here the CDR3 reads CASSARGTGDTEAFF. The CDR3 DNA sequence: TGTGCCAGCAGCGCACGAGGGACAGGCGACACTGAAGCTTTCTTT.

Only one count was recorded for this clone. The J gene is TRBJ1-1, the V gene TRBV11-3, with D maybe TRBD1 (5 bases). Trimming shortened V by 2 bases and J by 4 bases, and 11 bases separated the two germline ends. In germline, CDR1 is SGHNT, CDR2 YENEEA. The CDR3 runs to 14 residues. CDR3 DNA sequence: TGTGCCAGCAGCTTACGCAGGGTGGGCACTGAAGCTTTCTTT. Protein: CASSLRRVGTEAFF.

This clone was observed once. The DNA of the CDR3 is TGTGCCAGTAGTTCCCAGGGTAGTATGAACACTGAAGCTTTCTTT. Its translation is CASSSQGSMNTEAFF. The V gene is TRBV19, the J gene TRBJ1-1; tentatively, D is TRBD1 (5 bases). V lost 5 bases and J 0 bases, leaving 13 bases between the germline ends. Germline assignment: CDR1 LNHDA and CDR2 SQIVND (reference sequence). There are 15 residues in the CDR3.

The genes are TRBV7-9 and TRBJ2-2; D call uncertain. The length of the CDR3 is 13 residues. Germline-derived CDR1 and CDR2 are SEHNR and FQNEAQ (reference sequence). Trimming left V 3 bases short and J 7 bases short, with 9 bases between. Here the CDR3 reads CASSFRPVGELFF. CDR3 DNA: TGTGCCAGCAGCTTCCGTCCCGTCGGGGAGCTGTTTTTT.

On this clone itself: A read error may account for a junction end that differs from germline. This rearrangement joins TRBV2 to TRBJ2-5; possibly TRBD1 for D (5 bases). This CDR3 has 13 residues. Germline-derived CDR1 and CDR2 are SNHLY and FYNNEI. The CDR3 nucleotides are TGTGCCAGCAGTGACGACAGTCAAGGGACCCAGTACTTC. Amino acid sequence: CASSDDSQGTQYF.

This sequence joins TRBV30 and TRBJ2-3; 12 positions match TRBD2. V gave up 2 bases and J gave up 3 bases; unmatched junction bases: 9. Germline assignment: CDR1 GTSNPN and CDR2 SVGIG (reference sequence). This CDR3 contains 17 residues. CDR3 region: CAWSSRRTSGNTDTQYF. The CDR3 nucleotides are TGTGCCTGGAGTTCCCGACGGACTAGCGGGAATACAGATACGCAGTATTTT.

The chain is built from TRBV7-9 and TRBJ1-2; 11 bases fit TRBD1. This CDR3 comprises 17 residues. The ends lost 1 base at V and 4 bases at J; junction bases unmatched: 8. Germline V gene lookup returns CDR1 SEHNR and CDR2 FQNEAQ (reference sequence). The CDR3 is CASSLGTGGILGYGYTF. The CDR3 DNA reads TGTGCCAGCAGCTTAGGGACAGGGGGCATTCTCGGCTATGGCTACACCTTC.

The rearrangement links TRBV24-1 to TRBJ2-3; D not certain. CDR1 and CDR2 (germline): KGHDR, SFDVKD. Trimming took 5 bases from V and 1 from J, leaving 12 bases between them. CDR3 size: 15 residues. The CDR3 DNA reads TGTGCCACCAGTGCCAGACGGAGTGGCACAGATACGCAGTATTTT. Translated: CATSARRSGTDTQYF.

V and J are TRBV4-1 and TRBJ1-6; possibly TRBD1 for D (5 bases). Germline CDR1 and CDR2: MGHRA and YSYEKL. V lost 0 bases to trimming and J lost 10 bases, with 13 bases between them. The CDR3 totals 15 residues. Here the CDR3 DNA reads TGCGCCAGCAGCCAAGAGTCAGCAGGGCCCTCACCCCTCCACTTT. The encoded protein is CASSQESAGPSPLHF.

This chain connects TRBV24-1 to TRBJ1-2, with 7 bases identical to TRBD1. Looked up from germline, CDR1 is KGHDR and CDR2 is SFDVKD. V was clipped by 2 bases and J by 8 bases; unmatched bases: 7. This CDR3 region has 14 residues. DNA of the CDR3: TGTGCCACCAGTGATTCCCGACAGGGTAGGGGCTACACCTTC. Amino acids: CATSDSRQGRGYTF.

Only a few counts were recorded for this clone. This sequence joins TRBV12-5 and TRBJ1-1; 10 bases are shared with TRBD1. The CDR3 covers 16 residues. V was clipped by 1 base and J by 0 bases; unmatched bases: 2. Germline V CDR1 and CDR2: LGHNT, FRNRAP. The CDR3 sequence: CASGLGQGAMNTEAFF. CDR3 DNA sequence: TGTGCTAGTGGTTTGGGACAGGGGGCAATGAACACTGAAGCTTTCTTT.

This clone was seen a single time. The chain has TRBV28 and TRBJ2-7; no reliable D call. The CDR3 sequence is 11 residues long. CDR1 is MDHEN, CDR2 SYDVKM, per germline. V was pared by 4 bases and J by 4 bases, with 5 bases between. CDR3 DNA sequence: TGTGCCAGCAGTTATAGATACGAGCAGTACTTC. Protein product: CASSYRYEQYF.

The rearrangement uses TRBV5-4 and TRBJ2-7, with 10 bases that match TRBD2. V lost 3 bases, J lost 6 bases, and 9 bases stayed unmatched. This CDR3 spans 15 amino acids. Germline CDR1 reads SGHNT; CDR2 reads YYREEE (reference sequence). DNA for the CDR3: TGTGCCAGCAGCTCTTTCCTAGCGGGAGAAGGCGAGCAGTACTTC. It encodes CASSSFLAGEGEQYF. Variable domain in full (rest from reference TRBV5-4 and TRBJ2-7): ETGVTQSPTHLIKTRGQQVTLRCSSQSGHNTVSWYQQALGQGPQFIFQYYREEENGRGNFPPRFSGLQFPNYSSELNVNALELDDSALYLCASSSFLAGEGEQYFGPGTRLTVT.

The genes are TRBV27 and TRBJ2-1; 7 nucleotides align to TRBD2. The CDR3 extends over 15 amino acids. Germline loops: CDR1 MNHEY, CDR2 SMNVEV (reference sequence). The V and J ends lost 5 bases and 2 bases, in that order; junction bases with no gene match: 6. CDR3 protein: CASSPGLEAYNEQFF. The CDR3 DNA reads TGTGCCAGCAGTCCAGGACTAGAGGCCTACAATGAGCAGTTCTTC.

The rearrangement joins TRBV4-1 to TRBJ1-2; tentative D call: TRBD1 (5 bases). CDR3 length: 15 amino acids. From germline, CDR1 is MGHRA and CDR2 YSYEKL. The V gene lost 2 bases and the J gene lost 5 bases, with 15 bases spanning the gap. In DNA form, the CDR3 reads TGCGCCAGCAGCCAATTCTCCACAGGAGATTATGGCTACACCTTC. Amino acids: CASSQFSTGDYGYTF.

J is TRBJ1-1 and V is TRBV5-1; possible D gene TRBD1, 6 bases. Trimming stripped 4 bases from V and 1 base from J, with 17 bases between. The CDR3 extends over 16 amino acids. Germline lookup yields CDR1 SGHRS and CDR2 YFSETQ. CDR3 region: CASSPGGGMGNTEAFF. For the CDR3, the DNA is TGCGCCAGCAGCCCAGGTGGGGGCATGGGGAACACTGAAGCTTTCTTT.